This T cell receptor beta chain was recovered during a study of shared clonotypes between healthy human individuals. Several immunoSEQ plates received, in even portions, the genomic DNA of each subset. Sequenced by immunoSEQ multiplex PCR; TCRdb stores in-frame clones only, minus some. Of about 2 million clones in the sample, approximately 95% were seen once. The V and J ends lost 3 bases and 3 bases respectively, with 9 bases between them. The CDR3 extends over 13 amino acids. The V gene's germline CDR1 is MNHEY and CDR2 SMNVEV (reference sequence). As to this clone: The antigen remains unidentified.

Study-level findings and limits: Clonotypes not shared had lower generation probabilities than those common to all four donors. A few donors shared 4.5% to 6.5% of their naive CD4 clonotypes. Naive subsets tended to show greater estimated richness than memory subsets.

The naive CD8 subset, CD45RO-negative cells positively selected for CCR7, excluded terminally differentiated effector memory CD45RA+ cells. The chain is built from TRBV27 and TRBJ2-7; D gene ambiguous. The clonotype was recovered from a man aged 18 to 30 in good health. Sample: naive CD8+ T cells sorted from blood. The CDR3 DNA reads as TGTGCCAGCAGTTTGCTGACGAACTACGAGCAGTACTTC. This sequence encodes CASSLLTNYEQYF.